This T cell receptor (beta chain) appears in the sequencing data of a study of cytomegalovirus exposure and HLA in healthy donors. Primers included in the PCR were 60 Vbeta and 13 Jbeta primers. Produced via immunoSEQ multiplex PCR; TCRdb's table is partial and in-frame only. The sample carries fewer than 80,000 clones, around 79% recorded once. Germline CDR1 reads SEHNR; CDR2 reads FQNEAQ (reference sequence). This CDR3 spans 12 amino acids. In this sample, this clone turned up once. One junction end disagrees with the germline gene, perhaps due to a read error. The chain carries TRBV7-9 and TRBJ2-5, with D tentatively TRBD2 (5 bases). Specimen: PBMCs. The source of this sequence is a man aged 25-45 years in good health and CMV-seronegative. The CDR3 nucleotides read TGTTCCAGCCCAGGAGCGGAAGAGACCCAGTACTTC. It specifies CSSPGAEETQYF.